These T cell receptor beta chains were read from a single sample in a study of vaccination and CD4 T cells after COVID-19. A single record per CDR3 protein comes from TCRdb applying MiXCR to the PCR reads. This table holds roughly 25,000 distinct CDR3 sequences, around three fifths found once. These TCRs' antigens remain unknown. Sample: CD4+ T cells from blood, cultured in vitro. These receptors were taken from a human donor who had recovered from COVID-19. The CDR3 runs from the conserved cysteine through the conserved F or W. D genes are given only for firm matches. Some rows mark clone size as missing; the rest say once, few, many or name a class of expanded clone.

CSAVGPSYEQYF,12,TRBV20-1,.,few,TRBJ2-7
CASRMGGSKNQPQHF,15,TRBV6-1,.,few,TRBJ1-5
CATGREETQYF,11,TRBV2,TRBD2,.,TRBJ2-5
CASTLDGSSYNSPLHF,16,TRBV6-1,.,.,TRBJ1-6
CASSRITGELFF,12,TRBV6-1,.,.,TRBJ2-2
CASSLAGGGTEAFF,14,TRBV7-2,.,once,TRBJ1-1
CASSEAGTDTQYF,13,TRBV6-4,.,.,TRBJ2-3
CASSVGTVNQPQHF,14,TRBV9,.,few,TRBJ1-5
CSAPYGDGAQHF,12,TRBV20-1,.,.,TRBJ1-5
CASSLALPLEQYF,13,TRBV5-1,.,.,TRBJ2-7
CSARVTKAGRIYNEQFF,17,TRBV20-1,.,once,TRBJ2-1